A single sample gave rise to the 11 T cell receptor beta chains below, sequenced in a study of cytomegalovirus exposure and HLA in healthy donors. The study ran its PCR with 60 Vbeta and 13 Jbeta primers. TCRdb's table, derived via immunoSEQ multiplex PCR, lists solely in-frame clones and lacks some. The table records around 95,000 clones, 65% to 90% of them present only once. The sequenced sample was PBMCs. These receptors all stem from a man in his thirties or forties in good health and CMV-seropositive.

The CDR3 region is CASSFGDRVGGEQFF. DNA of the CDR3: TGCGCCAGCAGCTTTGGGGACAGGGTCGGAGGTGAGCAGTTCTTC. The chain recombines TRBV5-1 with TRBJ2-1, with 9 bases lining up with TRBD1. Germline trimming cut 2 bases from V and 9 bases from J; bases unmatched to any gene: 9. The CDR3 is 15 residues long. The germline gives CDR1 SGHRS, CDR2 YFSETQ.

V is TRBV27 and J is TRBJ2-2; no firm D call. The V end lost 3 bases, the J end lost 4 bases, and 12 bases lay between the germline ends. The germline CDR1 and CDR2 sequences are MNHEY and SMNVEV (reference sequence). This CDR3 has 15 residues. The CDR3 coding sequence is TGTGCCAGCAGTTTCATCTCCCGACTCACCGGGGAGCTGTTTTTT. Translating it yields CASSFISRLTGELFF.

This chain connects TRBV6-1 to TRBJ2-7, with 8 bases that match TRBD1. CDR1 is MNHNS, CDR2 SASEGT, per germline. Trimming cost V 3 bases and J 4 bases; bases outside gene matches: 8. The CDR3 extends over 15 amino acids. The CDR3 nucleotides are TGTGCCAGCAGTGACCGAGGACAGGGCTATTACGAGCAGTACTTC. It yields the protein CASSDRGQGYYEQYF.

J is TRBJ2-7 and V is TRBV28; 9 bases line up with TRBD2. This CDR3 spans 15 amino acids. Germline V CDR1 and CDR2: MDHEN, SYDVKM. Trimming took 7 bases from V and 2 from J; bases not matched to a gene: 9. CDR3 in amino acids: CASIGSGGSTYEQYF. The CDR3 nucleotides read TGTGCCAGCATCGGAAGCGGGGGGAGCACCTACGAGCAGTACTTC.

This clone was detected only a few times. J is TRBJ2-7 and V is TRBV6-5; TRBD1 aligns across 9 bases. In germline, CDR1 is MNHEY, CDR2 SVGAGI. CDR3 length: 14 amino acids. The ends lost 10 bases at V and 5 bases at J; junction bases unmatched: 12. The CDR3 coding sequence is TGTGCCACCACCCCACAGGGGGCGCAGAACGAGCAGTACTTC. This codes for CATTPQGAQNEQYF.

The genes are TRBV9 and TRBJ2-7; TRBD1 matches 7 bases. The CDR3 totals 16 residues. From germline, CDR1 is SGDLS and CDR2 YYNGEE. Trimming removed 1 base from V and 5 bases from J; junction bases left unmatched: 12. CDR3 sequence (DNA): TGTGCCAGCAGCGTATTGGGAACGGGACAGATCAACGAGCAGTACTTC. It codes for CASSVLGTGQINEQYF.

V is TRBV2 and J is TRBJ2-2; 13 bases are a match to TRBD2. The germline V gene encodes CDR1 SNHLY and CDR2 FYNNEI. The CDR3 extends over 16 amino acids. The trim removed 4 bases at V and 6 bases at J, leaving 5 bases unmatched. CDR3 amino acids: CASSAPGLAGSGELFF. CDR3 in DNA: TGTGCCAGCAGTGCCCCGGGACTAGCGGGGTCCGGGGAGCTGTTTTTT.

The chain joins TRBV7-9 to TRBJ2-3; 7 bases map to TRBD2. The CDR3 consists of 14 residues. Germline values: CDR1 SEHNR, CDR2 FQNEAQ (reference sequence). With V trimmed by 3 bases and J by 4 bases, 4 bases remained unmatched. For the CDR3, the DNA is TGTGCCAGCAGCTTTAGCGGGCCCGCAGATACGCAGTATTTT. Protein product: CASSFSGPADTQYF.

The gene calls are TRBV12-5 and TRBJ1-2; D not certain. The CDR3 has 17 residues. V lost 0 bases to trimming and J lost 4 bases, with 18 bases between them. Germline CDR1 LGHNT, CDR2 FRNRAP. The CDR3 sequence is CASGLVGGFVTGYGYTF. The CDR3 bases are TGTGCTAGTGGTTTGGTAGGAGGCTTCGTCACGGGCTATGGCTACACCTTC. The full variable domain, its missing parts supplied by reference TRBV12-5 and TRBJ1-2, is DARVTQTPRHKVTEMGQEVTMRCQPILGHNTVFWYRQTMMQGLELLAYFRNRAPLDDSGMPKDRFSAEMPDATLATLKIQPSEPRDSAVYFCASGLVGGFVTGYGYTFGSGTRLTVV.

The chain combines TRBV27 with TRBJ2-1; tentative D call: TRBD2 (5 bases). The CDR3 extends over 14 amino acids. Trimming cost V 7 bases and J 7 bases, with 17 bases left between them. The V gene's germline CDR1 is MNHEY and CDR2 SMNVEV (reference sequence). The CDR3 reads CASTPSGTGNEQFF. The CDR3 bases are TGTGCCAGCACCCCGAGCGGAACGGGGAATGAGCAGTTCTTC.

This clone has only one observation. This sequence joins TRBV2 and TRBJ1-4; possible D gene TRBD1, 5 bases. This CDR3 is 15 amino acids long. CDR1 is SNHLY and CDR2 is FYNNEI in the germline V gene. Trimming took 2 bases from V and 7 from J, leaving 14 bases between them. The CDR3 region has the DNA TGTGCCAGCAGTGAATGGGCAGGGCGAGGTGAAAAACTGTTTTTT. This sequence encodes CASSEWAGRGEKLFF. Variable domain in full (rest from reference TRBV2 and TRBJ1-4): EPEVTQTPSHQVTQMGQEVILRCVPISNHLYFYWYRQILGQKVEFLVSFYNNEISEKSEIFDDQFSVERPDGSNFTLKIRSTKLEDSAMYFCASSEWAGRGEKLFFGSGTQLSVL.